These T cell receptor beta chains were read from a single sample in a study of shared clonotypes between healthy human individuals. Sequencing used immunoSEQ multiplex PCR; TCRdb keeps in-frame clones, though not all of them. This sample carries about 800,000 clones, around 96% of them seen once, and the ten largest clones take less than 0.25%. The sample comprised naive CD8+ T cells sorted from blood. Receptor source: a man aged 25 to 40 in good health. CDR3s include the opening cysteine and the closing phenylalanine or tryptophan.

TRBJ1-5,16,TRBV5-5,CASSLEWGLSNQPQHF
TRBJ2-7,15,TRBV7-2,CASSLWASLGYEQYF
TRBJ2-1,16,TRBV7-9,CASSLPGGPAYNEQFF
TRBJ1-1,15,TRBV28,CASSFFQGGDTEAFF
TRBJ2-7,15,TRBV5-4,CASSLFASGTYEQYF
TRBJ2-5,14,TRBV30,CAWETGTGAETQYF
TRBJ2-1,14,TRBV5-1,CASSQGRDYNEQFF
TRBJ2-1,12,TRBV27,CASSTQGNEQFF
TRBJ2-3,13,TRBV4-3,CASSQEGADTQYF
TRBJ2-7,14,TRBV27,CASSPGQALLEQYF
TRBJ2-7,12,TRBV30,CAWSEGNYEQYF
TRBJ2-5,14,TRBV5-4,CASSLDGAQETQYF
TRBJ2-1,12,TRBV28,CASSSAPDEQFF
TRBJ1-2,14,TRBV5-5,CASSLGDRTYGYTF
TRBJ1-2,15,TRBV11-2,CASSLKPGRHYGYTF
TRBJ1-2,16,TRBV9,CASSAGRGGLKYGYTF
TRBJ1-5,14,TRBV7-9,CASSLQGSDQPQHF
TRBJ2-2,14,TRBV27,CASSLGLNTGELFF
TRBJ1-1,17,TRBV7-9,CASTSEIKTAVNTEAFF
TRBJ2-2,19,TRBV5-1,CASSGTSGNPRINTGELFF
TRBJ2-7,16,TRBV7-9,CASSLSRDRKDYEQYF
TRBJ2-1,16,TRBV4-1,CASSQYGTRPYNEQFF
TRBJ2-7,15,TRBV7-6,CASSLGGTKSYEQYF
TRBJ2-5,14,TRBV18,CASSLRTRGETQYF
TRBJ1-4,15,TRBV15,CATSPPRTGAEKLFF
TRBJ2-1,16,TRBV4-1,CASSEKRGRVTGEQFF
TRBJ1-2,13,TRBV27,CASSQRAGGGYTF
TRBJ1-2,15,TRBV6-1,CASKTYLTENYGYTF
TRBJ2-7,15,TRBV7-3,CASSLYGGELYEQYF
TRBJ2-2,19,TRBV9,CASSVAPLHYPRGTGELFF
TRBJ1-5,14,TRBV28,CASSEDRANQPQHF
TRBJ2-1,13,TRBV27,CASSLLVYNEQFF
TRBJ2-7,13,TRBV5-5,CASSSRVIYEQYF
TRBJ2-5,13,TRBV10-3,CAISDRGRETQYF
TRBJ2-1,16,TRBV6-5,CASSYVRGEVLNEQFF
TRBJ2-1,16,TRBV15,CATSPLVQGLYNEQFF
TRBJ2-1,13,TRBV7-9,CASSSGLSNEQFF
TRBJ1-5,14,TRBV4-2,CASSPNHGSQPQHF
TRBJ2-7,14,TRBV7-7,CASSLRAGGDEQYF
TRBJ2-7,14,TRBV4-3,CASSQRTGSYEQYF
TRBJ1-1,14,TRBV7-9,CASSSGWANTEAFF
TRBJ2-2,13,TRBV7-9,CASSLGNTGELFF
TRBJ2-5,15,TRBV11-2,CASSLLAGGRETQYF
TRBJ2-2,16,TRBV6-5,CASSYSAVRGTGELFF
TRBJ2-5,13,TRBV27,CASRGRDGETQYF
TRBJ2-1,12,TRBV19,CASSSTYNEQFF
TRBJ2-3,15,TRBV6-5,CASRPGQEFTDTQYF
TRBJ2-3,14,TRBV5-1,CASSRRGGPDTQYF
TRBJ2-7,15,TRBV7-8,CASSFGTSGSWEQYF
TRBJ1-1,14,TRBV28,CASTPEGAYTEAFF
TRBJ2-7,11,TRBV7-9,CASSVDYEQYF
TRBJ2-7,15,TRBV27,CASSSLGQIQYEQYF
TRBJ1-5,13,TRBV4-1,CASSPTVNQPQHF
TRBJ1-5,14,TRBV2,CASSPGEGNQPQHF
TRBJ2-5,15,TRBV29-1,CSVEFFSDHQETQYF
TRBJ2-7,13,TRBV6-5,CASNHGTSGEQYF
TRBJ2-7,15,TRBV19,CASSAQRGVIYEQYF
TRBJ2-1,13,TRBV7-2,CASSPVLSNEQFF
TRBJ2-7,14,TRBV27,CASSFGDRTYEQYF
TRBJ1-2,14,TRBV30,CAWSATGASYGYTF